The 8 T cell receptor beta chains below all came from one sample that was sequenced in a study of blood T cell repertoires in COVID-19. The method was immunoSEQ multiplex PCR; TCRdb's version includes in-frame clones alone and lacks a portion of them. The sample includes hundreds of thousands of clones, about 88% of them seen just once. Sequencing was carried out using PBMCs or T cells enriched from blood (not recorded which). These receptors all stem from a young woman who had been exposed to COVID-19.

The chain employs TRBV20-1 and TRBJ2-1, with D possibly being TRBD1 (5 bases). The CDR3 totals 16 residues. V was clipped by 3 bases and J by 4 bases, with 19 bases between them. Germline V gene data show CDR1 as DFQATT and CDR2 as SNEGSKA (reference sequence). CDR3 amino acids: CSASDVPDMLYNEQFF. The CDR3 DNA follows: TGCAGTGCTAGTGATGTTCCGGACATGCTGTACAATGAGCAGTTCTTC.

The V and J genes are TRBV7-2 and TRBJ1-2; 8 bases agree with TRBD1. Germline CDR1 SGHTA, CDR2 FQGNSA. Germline trimming cut 5 bases from V and 8 bases from J; bases unmatched to any gene: 10. The CDR3 has 14 residues. The CDR3 region is CASSPGQGARGYTF. Here the CDR3 DNA reads TGTGCCAGCAGCCCCGGGCAGGGGGCGCGGGGCTACACCTTC. Based on the CDR3 plus reference TRBV7-2 and TRBJ1-2, the full variable domain is GAGVSQSPSNKVTEKGKDVELRCDPISGHTALYWYRQSLGQGLEFLIYFQGNSAPDKSGLPSDRFSAERTGGSVSTLTIQRTQQEDSAVYLCASSPGQGARGYTFGSGTRLTVV.

The V gene is TRBV28, the J gene TRBJ1-6; a weak D match, TRBD1 (6 bases). CDR1 is MDHEN, CDR2 SYDVKM, per germline. This CDR3 spans 15 amino acids. V lost 5 bases and J lost 5, with 13 bases in between. In DNA, the CDR3 is TGTGCCAGCAGTCAACAGGGTTCCCATAATTCACCCCTCCACTTT. This translates into CASSQQGSHNSPLHF.

The V and J genes are TRBV3-1 (or the pseudogene TRBV3-2) and TRBJ1-4; D uncertain. Trimming removed 0 bases at V and 1 base at J, with 15 bases between. The CDR3 length is 18 residues. Germline V gene lookup returns CDR1 LGHDT and CDR2 YNNKEL (reference sequence). In DNA form, the CDR3 reads TGTGCCAGCAGCCAAGATCCAAGACACAAGGAAACTAATGAAAAACTGTTTTTT. Encoded protein: CASSQDPRHKETNEKLFF.

This clone was observed a handful of times. The chain has TRBV19 and TRBJ2-5, with TRBD2 matching over 8 bases. Per germline, CDR1 LNHDA and CDR2 SQIVND (reference sequence). This CDR3 spans 16 amino acids. Trimming cost V 5 bases and J 2 bases; bases outside gene matches: 10. This CDR3 reads CASSSTGGGQQETQYF. The DNA for the CDR3 is TGTGCCAGTAGTTCTACTGGCGGGGGGCAACAAGAGACCCAGTACTTC.

The chain combines TRBV7-3 with TRBJ2-7, with D possibly being TRBD2 (6 bases). The CDR3 runs 13 residues. Germline lookup yields CDR1 SGHTA and CDR2 FQGTGA. V lost 2 bases to trimming and J lost 3 bases, with 8 bases between them. DNA for the CDR3: TGTGCCAGCAGCTTAGGGGGGAACTACGAGCAGTACTTC. Translated: CASSLGGNYEQYF.

V and J are TRBV7-9 and TRBJ1-1; no firm D call. CDR1 is SEHNR and CDR2 is FQNEAQ in the germline V gene (reference sequence). Trimming pared 4 bases from V and 7 bases from J, leaving 10 bases between. The CDR3 runs to 12 residues. CDR3 DNA sequence: TGTGCCAGCAGCTATGAAACGGGTGAAGCTTTCTTT. Translation: CASSYETGEAFF. The complete variable domain, with remaining parts taken from reference TRBV7-9 and TRBJ1-1, reads DTGVSQNPRHKITKRGQNVTFRCDPISEHNRLYWYRQTLGQGPEFLTYFQNEAQLEKSRLLSDRFSAERPKGSFSTLEIQRTEQGDSAMYLCASSYETGEAFFGQGTRLTVV.

The genes are TRBV28 and TRBJ2-7, with D possibly matching TRBD2 (5 bases). CDR3 length: 12 residues. V was pared by 9 bases and J by 4 bases, with 13 bases between. Looked up from germline, CDR1 is MDHEN and CDR2 is SYDVKM. The CDR3 DNA follows: TGTGCCAGTAGGTCAGGAGGATACGAGCAGTACTTC. Amino acid sequence: CASRSGGYEQYF.